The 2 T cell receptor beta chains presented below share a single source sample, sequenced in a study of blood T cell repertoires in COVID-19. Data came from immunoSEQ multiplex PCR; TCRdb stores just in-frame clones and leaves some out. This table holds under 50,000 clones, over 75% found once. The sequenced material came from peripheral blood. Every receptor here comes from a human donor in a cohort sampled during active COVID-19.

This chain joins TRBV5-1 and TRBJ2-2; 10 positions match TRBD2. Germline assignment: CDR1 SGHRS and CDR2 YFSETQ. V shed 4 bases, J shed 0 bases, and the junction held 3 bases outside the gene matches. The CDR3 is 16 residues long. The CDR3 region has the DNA TGCGCCAGCAGCCCCGGACTAGCGGCGAACACCGGGGAGCTGTTTTTT. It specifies CASSPGLAANTGELFF.

The chain's CDR3 is CASSMKGGGLNTEAFF. The DNA of the CDR3 is TGTGCCAGTAGCATGAAAGGGGGCGGACTGAACACTGAAGCTTTCTTT. V gene TRBV19 combines with J gene TRBJ1-1, with 7 bases lining up with TRBD1. CDR3 size: 16 residues. V lost 6 bases and J lost 0; bases outside the gene matches: 10. The germline V gene has CDR1 LNHDA and CDR2 SQIVND (reference sequence).